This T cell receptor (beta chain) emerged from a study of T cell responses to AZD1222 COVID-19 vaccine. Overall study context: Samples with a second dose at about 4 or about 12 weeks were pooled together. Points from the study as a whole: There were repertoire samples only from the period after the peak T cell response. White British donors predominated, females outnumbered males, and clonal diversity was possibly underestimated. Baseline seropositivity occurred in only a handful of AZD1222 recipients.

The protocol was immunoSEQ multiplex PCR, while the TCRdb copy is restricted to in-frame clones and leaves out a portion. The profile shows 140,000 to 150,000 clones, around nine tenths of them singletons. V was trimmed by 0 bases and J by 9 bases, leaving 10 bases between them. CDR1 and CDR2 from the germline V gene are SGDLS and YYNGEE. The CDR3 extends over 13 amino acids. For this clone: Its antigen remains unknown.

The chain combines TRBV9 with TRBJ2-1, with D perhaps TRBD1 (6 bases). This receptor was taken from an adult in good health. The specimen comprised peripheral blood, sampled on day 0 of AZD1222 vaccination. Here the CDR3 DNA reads TGTGCCAGCAGCGTAGGGGGGCCGGGTGAGCAGTTCTTC. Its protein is CASSVGGPGEQFF.